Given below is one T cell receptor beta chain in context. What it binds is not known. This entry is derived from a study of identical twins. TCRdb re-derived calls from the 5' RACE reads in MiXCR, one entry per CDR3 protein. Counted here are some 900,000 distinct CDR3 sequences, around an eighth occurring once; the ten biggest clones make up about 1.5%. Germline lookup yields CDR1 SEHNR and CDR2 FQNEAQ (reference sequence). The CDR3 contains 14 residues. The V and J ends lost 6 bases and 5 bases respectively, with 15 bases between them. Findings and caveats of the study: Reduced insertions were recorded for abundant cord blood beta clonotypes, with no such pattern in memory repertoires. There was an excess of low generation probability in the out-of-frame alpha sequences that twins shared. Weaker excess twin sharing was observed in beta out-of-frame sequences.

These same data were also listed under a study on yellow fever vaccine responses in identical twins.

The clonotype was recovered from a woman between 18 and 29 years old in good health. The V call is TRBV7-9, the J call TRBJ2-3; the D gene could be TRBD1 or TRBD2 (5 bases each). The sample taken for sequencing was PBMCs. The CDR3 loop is CASSTGTGGDTQYF. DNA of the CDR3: TGTGCCAGCAGTACCGGGACGGGTGGAGATACGCAGTATTTT. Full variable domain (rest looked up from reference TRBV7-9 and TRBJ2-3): DTGVSQNPRHKITKRGQNVTFRCDPISEHNRLYWYRQTLGQGPEFLTYFQNEAQLEKSRLLSDRFSAERPKGSFSTLEIQRTEQGDSAMYLCASSTGTGGDTQYFGPGTRLTVL.